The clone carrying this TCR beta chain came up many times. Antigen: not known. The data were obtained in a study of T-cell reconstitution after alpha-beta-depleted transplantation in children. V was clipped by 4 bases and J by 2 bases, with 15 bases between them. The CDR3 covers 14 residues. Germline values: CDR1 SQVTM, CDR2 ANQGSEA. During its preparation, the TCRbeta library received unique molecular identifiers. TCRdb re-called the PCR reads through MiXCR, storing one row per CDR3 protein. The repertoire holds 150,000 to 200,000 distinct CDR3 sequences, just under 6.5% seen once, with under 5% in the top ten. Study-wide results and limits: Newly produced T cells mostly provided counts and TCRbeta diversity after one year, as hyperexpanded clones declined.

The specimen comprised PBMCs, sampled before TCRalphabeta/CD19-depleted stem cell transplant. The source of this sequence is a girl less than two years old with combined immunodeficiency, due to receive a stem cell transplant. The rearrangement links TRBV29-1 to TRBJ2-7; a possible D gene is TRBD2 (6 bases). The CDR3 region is CSVVSREETYEQYF. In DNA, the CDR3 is TGCAGCGTTGTATCGCGGGAAGAGACCTACGAGCAGTACTTC.